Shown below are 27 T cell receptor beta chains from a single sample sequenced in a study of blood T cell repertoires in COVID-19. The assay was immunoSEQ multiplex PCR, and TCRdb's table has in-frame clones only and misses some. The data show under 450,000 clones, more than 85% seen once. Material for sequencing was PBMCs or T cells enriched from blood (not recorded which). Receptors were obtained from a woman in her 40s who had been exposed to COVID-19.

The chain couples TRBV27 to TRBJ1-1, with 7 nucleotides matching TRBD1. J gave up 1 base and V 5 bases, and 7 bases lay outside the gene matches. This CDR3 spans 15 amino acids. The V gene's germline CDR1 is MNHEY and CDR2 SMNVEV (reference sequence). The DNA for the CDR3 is TGTGCCAGCAGTCCGGGACAGCTTACGAACACTGAAGCTTTCTTT. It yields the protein CASSPGQLTNTEAFF.

This CDR3 is CASSSRDRESPLHF. The CDR3 coding sequence is TGTGCCAGCAGCTCCAGGGACAGAGAATCACCCCTCCACTTT. This chain links TRBV9 with TRBJ1-6; 7 bases are shared with TRBD1. This CDR3 comprises 14 residues. The trim removed 4 bases at V and 10 bases at J, leaving 8 bases unmatched. The germline gives CDR1 SGDLS, CDR2 YYNGEE.

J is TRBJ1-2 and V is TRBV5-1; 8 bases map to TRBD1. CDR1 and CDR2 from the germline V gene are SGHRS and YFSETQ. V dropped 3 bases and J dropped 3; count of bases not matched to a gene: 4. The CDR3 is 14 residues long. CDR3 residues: CASSSGGGDYGYTF. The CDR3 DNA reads TGCGCCAGCAGCTCAGGGGGCGGCGACTATGGCTACACCTTC.

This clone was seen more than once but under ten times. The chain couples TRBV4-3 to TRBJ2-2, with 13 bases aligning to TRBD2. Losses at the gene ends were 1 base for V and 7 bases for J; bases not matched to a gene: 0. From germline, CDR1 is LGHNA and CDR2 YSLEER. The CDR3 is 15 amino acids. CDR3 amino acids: CASSQGLAGGGELFF. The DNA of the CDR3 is TGCGCCAGCAGCCAAGGACTAGCGGGAGGCGGGGAGCTGTTTTTT.

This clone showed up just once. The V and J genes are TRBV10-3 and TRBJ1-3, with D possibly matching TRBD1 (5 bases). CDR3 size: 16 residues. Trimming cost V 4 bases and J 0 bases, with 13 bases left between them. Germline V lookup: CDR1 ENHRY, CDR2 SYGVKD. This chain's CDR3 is CAISARGYGSGNTIYF. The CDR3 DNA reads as TGTGCCATCAGTGCTCGGGGGTATGGCTCTGGAAACACCATATATTTT.

The CDR3 DNA reads as TGCGCCAGCAGCAAGGCTAGCGGACGCTACAATGAGCAGTTCTTC. Encoded protein: CASSKASGRYNEQFF. The V gene is TRBV5-1, the J gene TRBJ2-1, with 7 bases that match TRBD2. Germline V lookup: CDR1 SGHRS, CDR2 YFSETQ. The CDR3 covers 15 residues. V dropped 4 bases and J dropped 3; count of bases not matched to a gene: 7. Using reference TRBV5-1 and TRBJ2-1 for the parts outside the CDR3, the full variable domain is KAGVTQTPRYLIKTRGQQVTLSCSPISGHRSVSWYQQTPGQGLQFLFEYFSETQRNKGNFPGRFSGRQFSNSRSEMNVSTLELGDSALYLCASSKASGRYNEQFFGPGTRLTVL.

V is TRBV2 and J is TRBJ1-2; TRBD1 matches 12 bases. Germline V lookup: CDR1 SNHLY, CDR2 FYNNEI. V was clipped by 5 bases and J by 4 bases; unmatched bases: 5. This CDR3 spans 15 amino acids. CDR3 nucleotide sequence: TGTGCCAGCAGTCCCTGGGACAGGGGGCCCTATGGCTACACCTTC. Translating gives CASSPWDRGPYGYTF.

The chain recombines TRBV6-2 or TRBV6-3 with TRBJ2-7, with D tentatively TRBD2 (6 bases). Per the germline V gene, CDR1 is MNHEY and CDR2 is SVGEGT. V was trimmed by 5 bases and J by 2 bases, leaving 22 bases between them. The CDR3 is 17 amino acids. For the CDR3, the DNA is TGTGCCAGCAGTGTGACGTCCTCGGGGATAGCGGCCTACGAGCAGTACTTC. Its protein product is CASSVTSSGIAAYEQYF.

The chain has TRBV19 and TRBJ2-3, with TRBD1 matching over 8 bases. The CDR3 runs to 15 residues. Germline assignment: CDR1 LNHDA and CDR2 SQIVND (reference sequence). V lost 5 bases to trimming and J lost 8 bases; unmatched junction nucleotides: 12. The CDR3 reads CASSPRDRSDATQYF. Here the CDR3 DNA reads TGTGCCAGTAGTCCCCGGGACAGGTCCGATGCTACGCAGTATTTT.

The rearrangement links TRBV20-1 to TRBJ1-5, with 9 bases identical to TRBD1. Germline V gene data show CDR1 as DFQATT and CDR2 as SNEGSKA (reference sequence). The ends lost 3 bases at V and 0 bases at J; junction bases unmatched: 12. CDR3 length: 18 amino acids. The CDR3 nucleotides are TGCAGTGCTAGTCCCGGGACAGGGACCTTTTATAGCAATCAGCCCCAGCATTTT. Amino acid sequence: CSASPGTGTFYSNQPQHF.

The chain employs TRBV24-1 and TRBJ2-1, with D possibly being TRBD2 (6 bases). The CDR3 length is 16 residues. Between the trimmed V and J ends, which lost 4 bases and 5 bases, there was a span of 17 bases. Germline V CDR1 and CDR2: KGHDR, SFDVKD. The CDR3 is CATSDNRGTGDNEQFF. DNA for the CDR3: TGTGCCACCAGTGACAACCGAGGGACTGGTGACAATGAGCAGTTCTTC.

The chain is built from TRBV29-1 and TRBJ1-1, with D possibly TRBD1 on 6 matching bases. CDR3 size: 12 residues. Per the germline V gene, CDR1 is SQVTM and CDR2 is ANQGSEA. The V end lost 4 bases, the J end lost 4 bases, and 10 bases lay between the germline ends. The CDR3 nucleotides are TGCAGCGTTGGAAGCAGGGGCACTGAAGCTTTCTTT. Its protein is CSVGSRGTEAFF.

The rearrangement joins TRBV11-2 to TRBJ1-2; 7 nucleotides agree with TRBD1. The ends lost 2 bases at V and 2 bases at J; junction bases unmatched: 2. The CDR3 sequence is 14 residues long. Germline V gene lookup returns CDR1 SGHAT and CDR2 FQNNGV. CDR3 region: CASSLLQGNYGYTF. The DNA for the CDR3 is TGTGCCAGCAGCTTATTACAGGGGAACTATGGCTACACCTTC.

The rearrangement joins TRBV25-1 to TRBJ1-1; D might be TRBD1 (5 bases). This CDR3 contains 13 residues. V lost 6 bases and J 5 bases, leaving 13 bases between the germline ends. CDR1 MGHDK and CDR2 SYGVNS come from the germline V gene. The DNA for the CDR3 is TGTGCCAGCAGAGGCGGAGGGACTACTGAAGCTTTCTTT. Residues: CASRGGGTTEAFF.

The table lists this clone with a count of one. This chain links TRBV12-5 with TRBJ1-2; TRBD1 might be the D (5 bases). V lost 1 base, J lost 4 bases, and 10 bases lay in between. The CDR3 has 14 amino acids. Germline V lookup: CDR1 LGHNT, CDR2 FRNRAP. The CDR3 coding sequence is TGTGCTAGTGGTTTGGGCACAGGCACCTATGGCTACACCTTC. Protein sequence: CASGLGTGTYGYTF.

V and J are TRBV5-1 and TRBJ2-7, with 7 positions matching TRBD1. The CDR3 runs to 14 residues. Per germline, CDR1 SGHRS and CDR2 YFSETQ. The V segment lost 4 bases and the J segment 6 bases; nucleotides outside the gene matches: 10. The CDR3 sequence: CASSDTGAFSEQYF. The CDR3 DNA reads TGCGCCAGCAGCGATACAGGGGCTTTTTCCGAGCAGTACTTC.

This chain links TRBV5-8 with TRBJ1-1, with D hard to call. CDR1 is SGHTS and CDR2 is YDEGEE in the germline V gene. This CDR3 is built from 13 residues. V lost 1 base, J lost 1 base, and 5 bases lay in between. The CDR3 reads CASSLTPNTEAFF. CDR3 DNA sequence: TGTGCCAGCAGCTTGACACCGAACACTGAAGCTTTCTTT.

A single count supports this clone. In nucleotides, the CDR3 is TGCGCCAGCAGCTTGGACGGCCAAAGGGGGCAGTACTTC. Its protein product is CASSLDGQRGQYF. This chain connects TRBV5-1 to TRBJ2-7; possible D gene TRBD1, 5 bases. The CDR3 has 13 amino acids. Germline lookup yields CDR1 SGHRS and CDR2 YFSETQ. Between the trimmed V and J ends, which lost 0 bases and 9 bases, there was a span of 13 bases.

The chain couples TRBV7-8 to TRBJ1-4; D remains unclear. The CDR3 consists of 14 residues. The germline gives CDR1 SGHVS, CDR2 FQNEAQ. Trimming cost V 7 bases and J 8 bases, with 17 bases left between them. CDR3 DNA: TGTGCCAGCACCCTCTTGGGCGCCACCGAAAAACTGTTTTTT. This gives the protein CASTLLGATEKLFF.

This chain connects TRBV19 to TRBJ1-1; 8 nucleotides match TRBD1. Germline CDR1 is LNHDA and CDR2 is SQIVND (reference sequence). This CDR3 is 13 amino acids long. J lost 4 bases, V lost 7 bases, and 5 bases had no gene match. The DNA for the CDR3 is TGTGCCAGTACCCAGGACAGGGCCACTGAAGCTTTCTTT. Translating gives CASTQDRATEAFF.

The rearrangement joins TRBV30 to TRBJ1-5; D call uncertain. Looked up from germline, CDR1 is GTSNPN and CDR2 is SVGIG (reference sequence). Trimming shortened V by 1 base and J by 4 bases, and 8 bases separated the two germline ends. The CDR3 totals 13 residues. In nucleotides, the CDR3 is TGTGCCTGGAGTGCACGGACTAATCAGCCCCAGCATTTT. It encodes CAWSARTNQPQHF.

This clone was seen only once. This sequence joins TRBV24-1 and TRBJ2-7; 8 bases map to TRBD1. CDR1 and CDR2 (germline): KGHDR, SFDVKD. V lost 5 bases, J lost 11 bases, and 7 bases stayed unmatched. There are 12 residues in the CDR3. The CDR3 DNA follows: TGTGCCACCAGTGCCCCAACAGGGGGGAAGTACTTC. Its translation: CATSAPTGGKYF.

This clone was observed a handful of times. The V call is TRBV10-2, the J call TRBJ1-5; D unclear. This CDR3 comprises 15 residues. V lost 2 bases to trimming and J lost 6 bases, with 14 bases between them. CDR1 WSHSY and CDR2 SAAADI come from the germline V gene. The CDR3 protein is CASSEPSAGFQPQHF. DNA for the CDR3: TGCGCCAGCAGTGAGCCCTCTGCGGGGTTTCAGCCCCAGCATTTT.

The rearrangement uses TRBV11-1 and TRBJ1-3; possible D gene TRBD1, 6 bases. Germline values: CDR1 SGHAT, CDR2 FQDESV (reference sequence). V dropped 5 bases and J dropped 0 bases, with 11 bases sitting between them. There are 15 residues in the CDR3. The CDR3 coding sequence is TGTGCCAGCAGCCGGACAGCTTCCTCTGGAAACACCATATATTTT. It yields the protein CASSRTASSGNTIYF.

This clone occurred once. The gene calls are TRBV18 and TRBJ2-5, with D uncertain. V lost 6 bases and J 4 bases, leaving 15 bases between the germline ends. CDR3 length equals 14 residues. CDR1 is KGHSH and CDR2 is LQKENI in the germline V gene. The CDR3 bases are TGTGCCAGCTCCCACAGTCAAGCCGGAGAGACCCAGTACTTC. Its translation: CASSHSQAGETQYF.

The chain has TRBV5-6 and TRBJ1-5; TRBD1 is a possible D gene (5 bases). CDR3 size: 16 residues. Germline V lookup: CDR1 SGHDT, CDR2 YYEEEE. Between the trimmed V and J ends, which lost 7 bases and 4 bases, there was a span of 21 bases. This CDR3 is CASRNMTASGNQPQHF. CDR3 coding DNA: TGTGCCAGCCGGAACATGACAGCCTCGGGTAATCAGCCCCAGCATTTT.

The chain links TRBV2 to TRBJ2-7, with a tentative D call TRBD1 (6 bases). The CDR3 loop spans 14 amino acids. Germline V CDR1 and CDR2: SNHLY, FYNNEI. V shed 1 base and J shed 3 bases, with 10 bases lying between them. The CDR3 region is CASSEVTGIYEQYF. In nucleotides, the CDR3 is TGTGCCAGCAGTGAAGTTACAGGGATCTACGAGCAGTACTTC.